Reported below is one T cell receptor (beta chain). CDR3 length equals 13 residues. The germline CDR1 and CDR2 sequences are SGHTA and FQGNSA. Trimming pared 5 bases from V and 7 bases from J, leaving 12 bases between. This record comes from a study of CD8 T cells in Susac syndrome. The sequenced target, TCR beta, came from blood CD8+ and CD4+ T cells. Negative magnetic isolation gave CD8+ and CD4+ cells; FACS enriched CD8+ TEMRA. The RNA, roughly 0.5 to 1 ug, was put through reverse transcription using random hexamers. From the immunoSEQ multiplex PCR reads, TCRdb called clonotypes with MiXCR, one entry per CDR3 protein. Of under 80,000 distinct CDR3 sequences listed, more than 85% were seen once; the top ten hold about 0.52%.

The sequencing input was CD4+ T cells from PBMCs. The chain is built from TRBV7-2 and TRBJ2-1, with D perhaps TRBD1 (6 bases). The clonotype was recovered from a human donor with Susac syndrome. This CDR3 is CASSPYRANEQFF. The CDR3 nucleotides are TGTGCCAGCAGCCCCTACAGGGCTAATGAGCAGTTCTTC.